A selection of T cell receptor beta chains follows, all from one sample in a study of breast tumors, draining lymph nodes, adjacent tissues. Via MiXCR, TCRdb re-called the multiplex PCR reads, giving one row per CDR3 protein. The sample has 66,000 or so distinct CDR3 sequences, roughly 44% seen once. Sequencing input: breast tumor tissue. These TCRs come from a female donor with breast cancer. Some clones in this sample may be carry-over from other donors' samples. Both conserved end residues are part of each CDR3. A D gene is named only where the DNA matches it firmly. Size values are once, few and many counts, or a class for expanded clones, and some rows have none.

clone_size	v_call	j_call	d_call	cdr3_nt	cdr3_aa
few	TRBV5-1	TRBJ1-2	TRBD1	TGCGCCAGCAGCGACGAGGGACAGGGCTCCGGCTATGGCTACACCTTC	CASSDEGQGSGYGYTF
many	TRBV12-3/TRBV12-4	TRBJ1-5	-	TGTGCCAGCAGTTTGCGGGCTTCCAGGGACCAGCCCCAGCATTTT	CASSLRASRDQPQHF
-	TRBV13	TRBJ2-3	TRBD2	TGTGCCAGCAGAGAGAGGGGACTAGCGGGAGGTCGGGCAGATACGCAGTATTTT	CASRERGLAGGRADTQYF
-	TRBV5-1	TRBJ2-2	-	TGCGCCAGCAGCTTGGACGGGAAGAACACCGGGGAGCTGTTTTTT	CASSLDGKNTGELFF
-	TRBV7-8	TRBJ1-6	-	TGTGCCAGCAGCTTAGGGGGTAGCGTGGGAAATAATTCACCCCTCCACTTT	CASSLGGSVGNNSPLHF
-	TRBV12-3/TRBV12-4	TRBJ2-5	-	TGTGCCAGCAGTTTAGGGGGGGCAAATCAGCCCCAGTACTTC	CASSLGGANQPQYF
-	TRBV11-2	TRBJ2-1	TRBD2	TGTGCCAGCAGCCGACTAGCGGGGGGTATTGATGAGCAGTTCTTC	CASSRLAGGIDEQFF
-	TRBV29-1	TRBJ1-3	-	TGCAGCGTTGAAGATACAGTAGGGACTGGAAACACCATATATTTT	CSVEDTVGTGNTIYF
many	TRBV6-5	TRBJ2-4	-	TGTGCCAGCAGTTCCCCCGGTGGGACCTTAGCCAAAAACATTCAGTACTTC	CASSSPGGTLAKNIQYF
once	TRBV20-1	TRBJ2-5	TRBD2	TGCAGTACTGTAGCGGGAGGGCCTCCGGAGCAGTACTTC	CSTVAGGPPEQYF
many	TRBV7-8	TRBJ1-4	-	TGTGCCAGCAGCTTACAGAGGTTGGGTGAAAAACTGTTTTTT	CASSLQRLGEKLFF
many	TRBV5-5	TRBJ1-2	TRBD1	TGTGCCAGCAGCTTGGCTGGGACAGGAAGCTCTGTTGGATATTATGGCTACACCTTC	CASSLAGTGSSVGYYGYTF
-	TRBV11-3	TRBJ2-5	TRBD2	TGTGCCAGCAGCCCAGGGAGGGCCGGGGAGACCCAGTACTTC	CASSPGRAGETQYF
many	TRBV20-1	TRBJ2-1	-	TGCAGTGGCACGAGGGGATCCTACAATGAGCAGTTCTTC	CSGTRGSYNEQFF
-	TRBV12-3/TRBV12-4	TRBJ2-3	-	TGTGCCAGCAGTTGGGGACTGGGCCCCCAGGACGCGCAGTATTTT	CASSWGLGPQDAQYF
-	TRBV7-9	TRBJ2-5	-	TGTGCCAGCAGCTACAGGGAGGGGACTACCCAGTACTTC	CASSYREGTTQYF
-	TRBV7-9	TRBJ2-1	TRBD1	TGTGCCAGCAGCTGGGACAGGGCCTACAATGAGCAGTTCTTC	CASSWDRAYNEQFF
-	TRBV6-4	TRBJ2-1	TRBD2	TGTGCCAGCAGTGACTCGGGGTTAGCGGGAGCCACGAGCTCCTACAATGAGCAGTTCTTC	CASSDSGLAGATSSYNEQFF
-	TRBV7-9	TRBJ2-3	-	TGTGCCAGCAGCTTAGACCCAGATACGCAGTATTTT	CASSLDPDTQYF
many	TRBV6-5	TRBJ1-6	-	TGTGCCAGCAGTCACTCGATGTCCAGTGGACCCCTCCACTTT	CASSHSMSSGPLHF
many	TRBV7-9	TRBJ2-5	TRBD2	TGTGCCAGCAGCCACGGGACTAGCGGGAGGGCGGAGACCCAGTACTTC	CASSHGTSGRAETQYF
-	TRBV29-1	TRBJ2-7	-	TGCAGCCCCGCCGGAGTAGCCTACGAGCAGTACTTC	CSPAGVAYEQYF
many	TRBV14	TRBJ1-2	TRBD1	TGTGCCAGCAGCCACCTAACAGGGGGCTATGGCTACACCTTC	CASSHLTGGYGYTF
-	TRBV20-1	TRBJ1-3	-	TGCAGTGCTAGAGATCTTGACGACGGCTACACCATATATTTT	CSARDLDDGYTIYF
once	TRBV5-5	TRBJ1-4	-	TGTGCCAGCAGCTTGGGGACAGCTATTAATGAAAAACTGTTTTTT	CASSLGTAINEKLFF